The clone carrying this T cell receptor (beta chain) was detected only a few times. The antigen remains undetermined. With 3 bases removed from V and 0 bases from J, the gap between germline ends came to 15 bases. Germline CDR1 reads SGHTA; CDR2 reads FQGNSA. The length of the CDR3 is 18 residues. These data originate in a study of T cell repertoires in cytomegalovirus infection. Across the study: Public signatures in TCR beta pointed to CMV infection and matching HLA type.

General observations from the study: The ex vivo response showed dominance by HLA-C-restricted CMV-specific TCR beta clonotypes.

TCRdb reprocessed the reads via MiXCR and lists one record per CDR3 protein. The sample has about 150,000 distinct CDR3 sequences; 17% are singletons. This chain connects TRBV7-2 to TRBJ1-6; a possible D gene is TRBD1 (5 bases). This clonotype was obtained from a human donor in good health (CMV status not recorded). Some clones in this sample may be carry-over from other donors' samples. What was sequenced was CD8+ T cells from PBMCs. This chain's CDR3 is CASSFHDSLSSYNSPLHF. In nucleotides, the CDR3 is TGTGCCAGCAGCTTCCATGACAGCCTGAGCTCCTATAATTCACCCCTCCACTTT.